These 5 T cell receptor beta chains came from one sample sequenced in a study of T-cell reconstitution after alpha-beta-depleted transplantation in children. Overall study results and limits: Expanded graft clones numbering several hundred reportedly gave rise to alpha-beta T cells about two months after transplant.

The antigens these receptors bind are not known. A TCRbeta library incorporating unique molecular identifiers was prepared. MiXCR, applied by TCRdb to the PCR reads, yields one record per CDR3 protein. The data hold fewer than 40,000 distinct CDR3 sequences, with around 7% observed a single time. Source: peripheral blood, taken 60 days after TCRalphabeta/CD19-depleted stem cell transplant. These receptor sequences come from a child younger than two who had a stem cell transplant for acute myeloid leukemia, so the T cells may come from the graft donor.

Points on this clonotype: It may be a read error: a sequence one base away is much more abundant. V gene TRBV7-9 combines with J gene TRBJ2-7, with 10 bases aligning to TRBD1. The germline CDR1 and CDR2 sequences are SEHNR and FQNEAQ (reference sequence). There are 14 residues in the CDR3. CDR3 loop: CTSSGTGVLYEQYF. The CDR3 DNA reads TGTACCAGCAGCGGGACAGGGGTATTGTACGAGCAGTACTTC.

This clonotype was recorded many times. The chain links TRBV15 to TRBJ1-1; D gene uncertain. The V gene lost 6 bases and the J gene lost 7 bases, with 18 bases spanning the gap. Germline V CDR1 and CDR2: LNHNV, YYDKDF (reference sequence). There are 14 residues in the CDR3. CDR3 nucleotides: TGTGCCACCAGTCCTCTCAGTGCTCGGGTTGAAGCTTTCTTT. It yields the protein CATSPLSARVEAFF.

This clonotype was seen at least ten times. The chain employs TRBV24-1 and TRBJ2-2, with a tentative D call TRBD2 (6 bases). Germline CDR1 and CDR2: KGHDR and SFDVKD. The CDR3 has 17 residues. Trimming pared 0 bases from V and 7 bases from J, leaving 17 bases between. CDR3 nucleotide sequence: TGTGCCACCAGTGATTTGAGAACCGAAGTGGAGGGCGGGGAGCTGTTTTTT. Translated, it gives CATSDLRTEVEGGELFF.

This clonotype showed up many times. The V gene is TRBV4-3, the J gene TRBJ1-3; no firm D call. V was cut by 0 bases and J by 1 base, with 7 bases left in between. This CDR3 region has 15 residues. Germline V CDR1 and CDR2: LGHNA, YSLEER. CDR3 in amino acids: CASSQDGRSGNTIYF. CDR3 coding DNA: TGCGCCAGCAGCCAAGATGGCAGGTCTGGAAACACCATATATTTT.

This clonotype was picked up many times. V is TRBV12-3 or TRBV12-4 and J is TRBJ2-5, with D maybe TRBD1 (5 bases). The CDR3 extends over 15 amino acids. Trimming took off 2 bases at V and 4 bases at J, with 14 bases between the two ends. CDR3 loop: CASSLKGRSRETQYF. CDR3 DNA sequence: TGTGCCAGCAGTTTAAAGGGGCGATCAAGAGAGACCCAGTACTTC.